This T cell receptor beta chain came from a study of blood T cell repertoires in COVID-19. Participants' own reports of clinical history determined their cohort assignment. Trimming took 5 bases from V and 1 from J, leaving 15 bases between them. The CDR3 loop spans 15 amino acids. CDR1 is SGHAT, CDR2 FQNNGV, per germline. Study processing details: Scientists estimated how many nucleated cells there were by amplifying reference gene primers. Assay: immunoSEQ multiplex PCR; the TCRdb copy retains only in-frame clones and omits some. That table is the source of V, J and clone size, and D and trimming were worked out from the DNA. The sample gives about 370,000 clones, 85% to 90% of which show up once; 1% is in the top ten.

The clonotype comes from a man aged 18 to 35 who had recovered from COVID-19. The chain uses TRBV11-2 and TRBJ2-7, with D perhaps TRBD2 (6 bases). The specimen sequenced was PBMCs or T cells enriched from blood (not recorded which). The CDR3 bases are TGTGCCAGCAGCAATAGCGGTTCTGGGTCCTACGAGCAGTACTTC. This translates into CASSNSGSGSYEQYF.